A single TCR beta chain is shown here with its context. This record belongs to a study of blood T cells in healthy people across ages. A second PCR, run for about 6 to 11 cycles, used a sample-barcoded 5' primer plus a J-beta primer mix. TCRdb re-derived calls from the 5' RACE reads in MiXCR, one entry per CDR3 protein. This sample yields more than 650,000 distinct CDR3 sequences, of which about 26% are seen a single time; about 2.9% belongs to the top ten. The length of the CDR3 is 11 residues. The V gene's germline CDR1 is KGHDR and CDR2 SFDVKD. The sample also formed part of further work on T cells of mothers and their children.

The source of this sequence is a boy between 10 and 17 years old in good health. Sequencing input: blood. The V gene is TRBV24-1, the J gene TRBJ2-5; 7 nucleotides line up with TRBD2. Judging by the DNA end, TRBJ2-1 fits better; the J call may be wrong. DNA of the CDR3: TGTGCCACCGGGGGGGTGAATGAGCAGTTCTTC. It is translated as CATGGVNEQFF.